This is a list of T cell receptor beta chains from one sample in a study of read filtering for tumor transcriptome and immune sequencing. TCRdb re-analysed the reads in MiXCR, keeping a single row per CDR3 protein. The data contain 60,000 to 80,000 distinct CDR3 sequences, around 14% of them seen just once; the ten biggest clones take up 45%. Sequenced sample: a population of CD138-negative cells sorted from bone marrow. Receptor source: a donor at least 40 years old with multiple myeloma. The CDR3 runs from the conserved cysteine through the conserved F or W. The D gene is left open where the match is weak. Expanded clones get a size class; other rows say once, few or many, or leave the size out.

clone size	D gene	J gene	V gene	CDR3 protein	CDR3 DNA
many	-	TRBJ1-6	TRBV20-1	CSASGGNNSPLHF	TGCAGTGCTAGTGGGGGGAATAATTCACCCCTCCACTTT
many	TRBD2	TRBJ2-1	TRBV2	CASSESGGGLVPLNEQFF	TGTGCCAGCAGTGAAAGCGGGGGGGGGCTAGTCCCCCTCAATGAGCAGTTCTTC
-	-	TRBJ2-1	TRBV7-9	CASSGIRDEQFF	TGTGCCAGCAGCGGAATTCGCGATGAGCAGTTCTTC
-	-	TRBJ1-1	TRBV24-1	CATSDRVLPDSEDTEALF	TGTGCCACCAGTGATCGGGTTCTACCGGACAGTGAGGACACTGAAGCTCTCTTT
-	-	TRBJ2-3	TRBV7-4	CASSLDRDTYTDTQYF	TGTGCCAGCAGCTTAGACCGGGACACCTACACAGATACGCAGTATTTT
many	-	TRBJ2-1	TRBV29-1	CSVAKHSYNEQFF	TGCAGCGTTGCTAAGCACTCCTACAATGAGCAGTTCTTC
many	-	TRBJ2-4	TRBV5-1	CASSLGGSGTDYIQYF	TGCGCCAGCAGCTTGGGGGGGTCTGGGACGGATTACATTCAGTACTTC
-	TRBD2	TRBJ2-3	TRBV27	CASRPGLTDTQCF	TGTGCCAGCAGACCGGGACTAACCGATACGCAGTGTTTT
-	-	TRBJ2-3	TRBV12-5	CASGLSRQAEPDTQYF	TGTGCTAGTGGTTTGTCCCGGCAGGCAGAACCAGATACGCAGTATTTT
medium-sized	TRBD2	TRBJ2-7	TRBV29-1	CSVFSGTSAYEQYF	TGCAGCGTCTTTAGCGGGACGAGTGCGTACGAGCAGTACTTC
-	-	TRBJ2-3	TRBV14	CASSPGGGTDTQYF	TGTGCCAGCAGCCCCGGCGGCGGGACAGATACGCAGTATTTT
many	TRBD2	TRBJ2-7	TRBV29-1	CSVESSGRFGGAYEQYF	TGCAGCGTTGAATCTAGCGGGAGGTTCGGCGGAGCTTACGAGCAGTACTTC
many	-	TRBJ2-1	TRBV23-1	CASSPQGLARLDEQFF	TGCGCCAGCAGTCCACAAGGGCTAGCCAGGCTCGATGAGCAGTTCTTC
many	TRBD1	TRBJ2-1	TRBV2	CASSGGQGSYNEQFF	TGTGCCAGCAGTGGGGGACAGGGGTCCTACAATGAGCAGTTCTTC
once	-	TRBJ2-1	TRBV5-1	CASSLAGGIPYNEQFF	TGCGCCAGCAGCTTGGCCGGAGGTATCCCCTACAATGAGCAGTTCTTT
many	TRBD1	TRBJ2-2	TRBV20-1	CSAQQPGQDSGELFF	TGCAGTGCTCAACAGCCGGGACAGGATTCCGGGGAGCTGTTTTTT
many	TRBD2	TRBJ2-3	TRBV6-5	CASGISGRGADTQYF	TGTGCCAGCGGAATTAGCGGGCGCGGGGCAGATACGCAGTATTTT
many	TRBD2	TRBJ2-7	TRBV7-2	CASSPNPSGGYEQYF	TGTGCCAGCAGCCCCAACCCTAGCGGAGGGTACGAGCAGTACTTC
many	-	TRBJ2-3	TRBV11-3	CASSFYSPVKRTDTQYF	TGTGCCAGCAGCTTCTATTCACCCGTGAAGAGGACAGATACGCAGTATTTT
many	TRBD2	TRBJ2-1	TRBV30	CAWSVPGRRNEQFF	TGTGCCTGGAGTGTCCCCGGGAGGCGGAATGAGCAGTTCTTC
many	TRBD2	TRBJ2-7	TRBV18	CASSTGGFYEQYF	TGTGCCAGCTCAACGGGGGGATTCTACGAGCAGTACTTC
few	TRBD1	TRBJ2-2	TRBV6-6	CASSSGTGTGELFF	TGTGCCAGCAGCTCCGGGACAGGGACCGGGGAGCTGTTTTTT
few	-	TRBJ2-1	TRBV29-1	CSASTRLRSNEQFF	TGCAGCGCTTCGACTAGACTTCGATCCAATGAGCAGTTCTTC
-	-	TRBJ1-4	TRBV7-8	CASSLGARTLLEKLFF	TGTGCCAGCAGCTTAGGTGCCCGGACACTCCTTGAAAAACTGTTTTTT
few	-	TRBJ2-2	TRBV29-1	CNVGQRARTGELFF	TGCAACGTCGGACAGAGGGCGCGAACCGGGGAGCTGTTTTTT
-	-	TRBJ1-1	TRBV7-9	CASSLAGGNTEAFF	TGTGCCAGCAGCTTGGCGGGGGGGAACACTGAAGCTTTCTTT
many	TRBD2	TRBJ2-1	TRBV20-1	CSAITGELAGGPDEQFF	TGCAGTGCCATCACAGGGGAACTAGCGGGAGGGCCCGATGAGCAGTTCTTC
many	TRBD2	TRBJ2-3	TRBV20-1	CSASSASGSDTQYF	TGCAGTGCTAGTTCGGCTAGCGGGAGCGATACGCAGTATTTT
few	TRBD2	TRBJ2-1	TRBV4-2	CASSQGTGLAGGFLELF	TGTGCCAGCAGCCAAGGGACGGGACTAGCGGGAGGGTTTTTGGAGCTCTTC
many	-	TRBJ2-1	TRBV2	CASRPLVSSYNEQFF	TGTGCCAGCAGACCACTAGTCTCATCTTACAATGAGCAGTTCTTC
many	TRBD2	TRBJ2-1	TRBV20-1	CSAFPSGRHNEQFF	TGCAGTGCTTTCCCTAGCGGACGGCACAATGAGCAGTTCTTC